This T cell receptor beta chain originates from a study of T cell repertoires in cytomegalovirus infection. Study in general: Matching HLA type and CMV infection were both indicated by public TCR beta signatures.

The CDR3 extends over 15 amino acids. Looked up from germline, CDR1 is DFQATT and CDR2 is SNEGSKA (reference sequence). V lost 6 bases and J lost 2; bases outside the gene matches: 12. This clonotype was picked up a small number of times. TCRdb re-derived calls from the reads in MiXCR, one entry per CDR3 protein. The table shows 200,000 or so distinct CDR3 sequences, with roughly 30% occurring only once. This receptor was identified in a human donor in good health (CMV status not recorded). Some clones in this sample may be carry-over from other donors' samples. The sample was PBMCs. The rearrangement joins TRBV20-1 to TRBJ1-2, with TRBD1 identical over 7 bases. CDR3 region: CSARLDRSANYGYTF. CDR3 in DNA: TGCAGTGCCCGTCTGGACAGGTCTGCGAACTATGGCTACACCTTC.